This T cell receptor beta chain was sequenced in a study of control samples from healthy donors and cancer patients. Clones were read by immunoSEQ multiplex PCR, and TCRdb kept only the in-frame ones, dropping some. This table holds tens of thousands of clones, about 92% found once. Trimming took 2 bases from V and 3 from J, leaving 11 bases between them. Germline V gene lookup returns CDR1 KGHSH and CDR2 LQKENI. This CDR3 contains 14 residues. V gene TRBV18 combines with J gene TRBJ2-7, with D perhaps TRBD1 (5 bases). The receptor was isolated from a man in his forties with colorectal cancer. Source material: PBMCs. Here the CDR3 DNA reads TGTGCCAGCTCACCAAGAGAGACAGACTACGAGCAGTACTTC. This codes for CASSPRETDYEQYF.